This T cell receptor (beta chain) emerged from a study of radiotherapy plus CTLA-4 blockade in lung cancer. Study outcomes and limitations: Reports identified early blood T cell clone dynamics, with interferon-beta, as the best response predictor.

CDR3 length: 17 residues. Germline V gene data show CDR1 as SEHNR and CDR2 as FQNEAQ (reference sequence). V was pared by 1 base and J by 1 base, with 11 bases between. Only in-frame clones appear in the TCRdb table, and some are missing; sequencing was by immunoSEQ multiplex PCR. The sample lists about 14,000 clones, approximately 89% occurring once. With respect to this clone: What it binds is not known.

This clonotype was sampled from a human donor with non-small cell lung cancer that progressed on radiotherapy plus ipilimumab. Some clones in this sample may be carry-over from other donors' samples. V is TRBV7-9 and J is TRBJ2-6; no clear D gene. The sequencing used peripheral blood, collected from a patient treated with radiotherapy plus ipilimumab. The chain's CDR3 is CASSLGFGESGANVLTF. In DNA form, the CDR3 reads TGTGCCAGCAGCTTAGGTTTTGGAGAATCTGGGGCCAACGTCCTGACTTTC.